Each of the 32 T cell receptor beta chains below was sequenced from the same sample in a study of post-analysis software for immune sequencing data. These receptors lack a known antigen. Unique molecular identifiers were present in the TCR beta cDNA libraries. Each CDR3 protein is one row after TCRdb ran MiXCR on the PCR reads. Of about 760,000 distinct CDR3 sequences listed, roughly 27% are singletons. General study findings and limits: Elevated frequency relative to controls characterized roughly five TRBV segments in patients, TRBV5-6, TRBV5-1 and TRBV20-1 among them.

The specimen was blood. The receptor set was obtained from a girl aged 10-17 years with multiple sclerosis.

The CDR3 DNA sequence: TGTGCCAGCAGTTACTCTGATGCGGGTGAGCAGTACTTC. It codes for CASSYSDAGEQYF. The chain joins TRBV6-6 to TRBJ2-7, with a possible D match to TRBD2 (5 bases). Germline V CDR1 and CDR2: MNHNY, SVGAGI (reference sequence). V was pared by 0 bases and J by 7 bases, with 10 bases between. The CDR3 contains 13 residues.

The genes are TRBV12-3 or TRBV12-4 and TRBJ2-5; 11 bases are a match to TRBD1. The J call is uncertain, as TRBJ2-7 better fits the DNA end. The CDR3 spans 14 residues. The CDR3 DNA reads TGTGCCAGCACCGAGGACAGGGGGCTCGGCGAGCAGTACTTC. Translated, it gives CASTEDRGLGEQYF.

The V gene is TRBV20-1, the J gene TRBJ2-1; 7 bases agree with TRBD1. V gave up 0 bases and J gave up 3 bases; unmatched junction bases: 5. The CDR3 length is 15 residues. Looked up from germline, CDR1 is DFQATT and CDR2 is SNEGSKA (reference sequence). The CDR3 nucleotides are TGCAGTGCTAGAGAGGACAGGCCACTCTACAATGAGCAGTTCTTC. Protein sequence: CSAREDRPLYNEQFF.

J is TRBJ2-3 and V is TRBV7-2; 10 nucleotides align to TRBD1. V dropped 0 bases and J dropped 6; count of bases not matched to a gene: 12. The CDR3 is 18 residues long. Germline CDR1 is SGHTA and CDR2 is FQGNSA. CDR3 bases: TGTGCCAGCAGCTTAGCCCCCCGGGACAGGGGCCCGAAGGATACGCAGTATTTT. This encodes CASSLAPRDRGPKDTQYF.

In this sample, this clonotype turned up once. The V call is TRBV7-2, the J call TRBJ2-7, with 8 bases lining up with TRBD2. The length of the CDR3 is 15 residues. V shed 5 bases, J shed 2 bases, and the junction held 8 bases outside the gene matches. CDR1 SGHTA and CDR2 FQGNSA come from the germline V gene. Here the CDR3 DNA reads TGTGCCAGCAGCATCCTTAGCGGGACCCCCTACGAGCAGTACTTC. Amino acid sequence: CASSILSGTPYEQYF.

The chain carries TRBV21-1 and TRBJ1-5; the DNA was not used to check the table's D call, TRBD1. TRBV21-1 is shown as a pseudogene. This CDR3 contains 14 residues. CDR3 loop: CASTFDRPDQPQHF. The CDR3 nucleotides are TGTGCCAGCACCTTCGACAGGCCCGATCAGCCCCAGCATTTT.

This clonotype was observed many times. The DNA for the CDR3 is TGTGCCAGCAGCCCGGGACAGAATAATTCACCCCTCCACTTT. Its translation is CASSPGQNNSPLHF. This chain joins TRBV9 and TRBJ1-6, with TRBD1 identical over 7 bases. CDR1 and CDR2 from the germline V gene are SGDLS and YYNGEE. V gave up 4 bases and J gave up 5 bases; unmatched junction bases: 3. This CDR3 contains 14 residues.

This rearrangement joins TRBV20-1 to TRBJ2-7, with 10 nucleotides matching TRBD1. J gave up 3 bases and V 6 bases, and 8 bases lay outside the gene matches. Per the germline V gene, CDR1 is DFQATT and CDR2 is SNEGSKA (reference sequence). The CDR3 spans 14 residues. CDR3 amino acids: CSAEAGQGVYEQYF. The CDR3 nucleotides read TGCAGTGCCGAGGCCGGACAGGGGGTCTACGAGCAGTACTTC.

J is TRBJ1-5 and V is TRBV12-5, with 9 bases aligning to TRBD1. V trimming: 5 bases; J trimming: 5 bases; junction bases outside the gene matches: 10. The CDR3 has 16 residues. Germline V gives CDR1 LGHNT, CDR2 FRNRAP. The CDR3 loop reads CASGRSGQGSYQPQHF. The CDR3 DNA sequence: TGTGCTAGTGGTCGGTCTGGACAGGGGAGTTATCAGCCCCAGCATTTT.

The chain combines TRBV5-1 with TRBJ1-6; no definite D call. The CDR3 has 13 amino acids. V lost 0 bases, J lost 8 bases, and 6 bases lay in between. Looked up from germline, CDR1 is SGHRS and CDR2 is YFSETQ. This CDR3 is CASSLAGDSPLHF. The CDR3 bases are TGCGCCAGCAGCTTGGCTGGGGATTCACCCCTCCACTTT.

The chain is built from TRBV7-2 and TRBJ2-4; D gene ambiguous. Germline CDR1 reads SGHTA; CDR2 reads FQGNSA. Trimming stripped 2 bases from V and 7 bases from J, with 15 bases between. This CDR3 has 15 amino acids. This CDR3 is CASSLMQAAGNIQYF. The CDR3 DNA reads as TGTGCCAGCAGCTTAATGCAGGCCGCCGGGAACATTCAGTACTTC.

The chain combines TRBV12-3 or TRBV12-4 with TRBJ2-3; D is ambiguous. The CDR3 consists of 12 residues. V shed 7 bases and J shed 4 bases, with 9 bases lying between them. In nucleotides, the CDR3 is TGTGCCAGCACCCGGGCCGCAGATACGCAGTATTTT. As protein: CASTRAADTQYF.

This clonotype appeared a few times. The genes are TRBV6-6 and TRBJ2-5, with no clear D. This CDR3 is built from 13 residues. Per germline, CDR1 MNHNY and CDR2 SVGAGI (reference sequence). Trimming left V 2 bases short and J 4 bases short, with 8 bases between. CDR3: CASSYKRRETQYF. Written as DNA, the CDR3 is TGTGCCAGCAGTTACAAACGTAGAGAGACCCAGTACTTC.

This clonotype was recorded at least ten times. The J gene is TRBJ2-5, the V gene TRBV20-1, with 7 bases identical to TRBD1. This CDR3 spans 12 amino acids. After removal of 3 bases from V and 4 bases from J, the junction contained 2 bases not matched to a gene. Per the germline V gene, CDR1 is DFQATT and CDR2 is SNEGSKA (reference sequence). Here the CDR3 reads CSASRQGETQYF. The CDR3 DNA follows: TGCAGTGCTAGCCGACAGGGAGAGACCCAGTACTTC.

In its sample, this clonotype was seen many times. This chain uses TRBV6-5 with TRBJ1-2, with 7 positions matching TRBD1. This CDR3 has 16 amino acids. Looked up from germline, CDR1 is MNHEY and CDR2 is SVGAGI. Trimming cost V 5 bases and J 4 bases; bases outside gene matches: 13. The CDR3 here is CASSRKPTGWGYGYTF. The CDR3 region has the DNA TGTGCCAGCAGTCGGAAACCGACAGGGTGGGGCTATGGCTACACCTTC.

The V call is TRBV6-6, the J call TRBJ2-7; 9 positions match TRBD2. J lost 3 bases, V lost 3 bases, and 9 bases had no gene match. The CDR3 covers 16 residues. CDR1 is MNHNY and CDR2 is SVGAGI in the germline V gene (reference sequence). The CDR3 coding sequence is TGTGCCAGCAGTTATCCCGCGGGGGGGAGCATCTACGAGCAGTACTTC. The encoded protein is CASSYPAGGSIYEQYF.

This clonotype has more than one count but fewer than ten. The chain couples TRBV6-1 to TRBJ1-2; TRBD1 agrees at 8 bases. The CDR3 covers 15 residues. The V segment lost 2 bases and the J segment 3 bases; nucleotides outside the gene matches: 5. The germline V gene encodes CDR1 MNHNS and CDR2 SASEGT. This CDR3 reads CASSESGTGHYGYTF. DNA for the CDR3: TGTGCCAGCAGTGAAAGCGGGACAGGCCACTATGGCTACACCTTC.

This clonotype was counted a few times. The rearrangement links TRBV27 to TRBJ1-1; TRBD1 matches 8 bases. Trimming cost V 6 bases and J 6 bases; bases outside gene matches: 18. CDR3 length: 17 residues. Germline loops: CDR1 MNHEY, CDR2 SMNVEV (reference sequence). CDR3 in amino acids: CASRVGRDRLSVAEAFF. CDR3 DNA: TGTGCCAGCAGAGTAGGCCGGGACAGGCTCAGCGTCGCTGAAGCTTTCTTT.

The chain carries TRBV6-6 and TRBJ2-5; 13 positions match TRBD2. The V gene's germline CDR1 is MNHNY and CDR2 SVGAGI (reference sequence). V shed 0 bases and J 4 bases; nucleotides not matched to a gene: 2. The CDR3 has 16 residues. The CDR3 DNA is TGTGCCAGCAGTTACTCTCGGACTAGCGGGGGAGAGACCCAGTACTTC. This encodes CASSYSRTSGGETQYF.

This clonotype was seen more than once but under ten times. The chain carries TRBV4-3 and TRBJ2-7; D is perhaps TRBD1 or TRBD2 (6 bases each). This CDR3 has 15 residues. V dropped 0 bases and J dropped 2 bases, with 11 bases sitting between them. The germline CDR1 and CDR2 sequences are LGHNA and YSLEER. CDR3 DNA: TGCGCCAGCAGCCAAGATGGGGGGCCTACCTACGAGCAGTACTTC. Protein sequence: CASSQDGGPTYEQYF.

In DNA form, the CDR3 reads TGTGCCAGCGGGACTAGCGGGGGCCAAGAGACCCAGTACTTC. This encodes CASGTSGGQETQYF. This chain uses TRBV3-1 with TRBJ2-5, with 14 nucleotides matching TRBD2. CDR1 is LGHDT and CDR2 is YNNKEL in the germline V gene (reference sequence). This CDR3 is 14 amino acids long. The trim removed 8 bases at V and 1 base at J, leaving 0 bases unmatched.

This clonotype appeared many times. V and J are TRBV6-2 or TRBV6-3 and TRBJ2-5, with D possibly TRBD2 on 6 matching bases. This CDR3 comprises 13 residues. The germline gives CDR1 MNHEY, CDR2 SVGEGT. V lost 6 bases, J lost 5 bases, and 13 bases lay in between. CDR3 in amino acids: CASRPTRYETQYF. The CDR3 coding sequence is TGTGCCAGCAGGCCGACTAGATACGAGACCCAGTACTTC.

Comments on this clonotype: A read error is possible here, since a much larger clone lies one base away. The chain is built from TRBV29-1 and TRBJ2-5; perhaps D is TRBD1 or TRBD2 (5 bases each). Gene TRBJ2-7 matches the end of the DNA better, so the J call may be wrong. CDR1 is SQVTM, CDR2 ANQGSEA, per germline. The CDR3 length is 14 residues. CDR3 coding DNA: TGCAGCGTTGGCTCTGGGGGAGCACCCCTCGAGCAGTACTTC. Translating gives CSVGSGGAPLEQYF.

This clonotype has a handful of counts. V and J are TRBV10-3 and TRBJ1-1; D call uncertain. The CDR3 is 13 amino acids. The V end lost 3 bases, the J end lost 4 bases, and 9 bases lay between the germline ends. Germline V gives CDR1 ENHRY, CDR2 SYGVKD. CDR3 nucleotides: TGTGCCATCAGTGATACAAGAGGCACTGAAGCTTTCTTT. It is translated as CAISDTRGTEAFF.

This chain uses TRBV24-1 with TRBJ2-7; D assignment may be TRBD1 or TRBD2 (6 bases each). Germline CDR1 KGHDR, CDR2 SFDVKD. The CDR3 runs 15 residues. Between the trimmed V and J ends, which lost 3 bases and 7 bases, there was a span of 18 bases. Here the CDR3 DNA reads TGTGCCACCAGTGATCCGCGGGACACCGACTGGGAGCAGTACTTC. This codes for CATSDPRDTDWEQYF.

Details on this clonotype: A much larger clonotype is one base distant, so this may be a read error. This sequence joins TRBV20-1 and TRBJ2-3, with 7 bases that match TRBD2. The CDR3 is 10 residues long. V lost 4 bases, J lost 11 bases, and 3 bases stayed unmatched. Germline assignment: CDR1 DFQATT and CDR2 SNEGSKA (reference sequence). The CDR3 sequence: CSANGGRQYF. The CDR3 DNA reads as TGCAGTGCTAACGGGGGGAGGCAGTATTTT.

The table lists this clonotype with a few counts. The genes are TRBV5-6 and TRBJ2-1; tentative D call: TRBD2 (6 bases). The CDR3 has 13 amino acids. Trimming cost V 7 bases and J 10 bases, with 18 bases left between them. Germline lookup yields CDR1 SGHDT and CDR2 YYEEEE. The CDR3 here is CASVLMGRGEQFF. The CDR3 DNA follows: TGTGCCAGCGTCTTGATGGGACGGGGGGAGCAGTTCTTC. Full variable domain (outside the CDR3, taken from reference TRBV5-6 and TRBJ2-1): DAGVTQSPTHLIKTRGQQVTLRCSPKSGHDTVSWYQQALGQGPQFIFQYYEEEERQRGNFPDRFSGHQFPNYSSELNVNALLLGDSALYLCASVLMGRGEQFFGPGTRLTVL.

In its sample, this clonotype was seen a few times. J is TRBJ2-3 and V is TRBV28; possibly TRBD2 for D (6 bases). This CDR3 has 16 amino acids. Germline V gives CDR1 MDHEN, CDR2 SYDVKM. Trimming removed 6 bases at V and 5 bases at J, with 21 bases between. The CDR3 nucleotides read TGTGCCAGCAGCCGCTTACTAGCCGTTCAGAAAGATACGCAGTATTTT. Translating it yields CASSRLLAVQKDTQYF.

The V call is TRBV20-1, the J call TRBJ1-1; 12 positions agree with TRBD1. The CDR3 is 14 amino acids. CDR1 is DFQATT, CDR2 SNEGSKA, per germline (reference sequence). Trimming at V came to 1 base and at J to 11 bases, leaving 8 bases not matched to a gene. CDR3 coding DNA: TGCAGTGCTAGAGCCCGGGACAGGGGGCTTGAGGCTTTCTTT. Translation: CSARARDRGLEAFF.

In this sample, this clonotype turned up a few times. V and J are TRBV10-3 and TRBJ1-2, with 7 bases that match TRBD1. The CDR3 spans 15 residues. Per the germline V gene, CDR1 is ENHRY and CDR2 is SYGVKD. With 2 bases clipped from V and 4 bases from J, the junction kept 7 bases outside the gene matches. The chain's CDR3 is CAISEGLWDSYGYTF. The CDR3 DNA follows: TGTGCCATCAGTGAGGGGCTTTGGGACAGCTATGGCTACACCTTC.

This clonotype was detected a few times. The chain uses TRBV20-1 and TRBJ2-6, with 11 bases matching TRBD2. The CDR3 runs to 16 residues. Losses at the gene ends were 6 bases for V and 4 bases for J; bases not matched to a gene: 8. Germline CDR1 reads DFQATT; CDR2 reads SNEGSKA (reference sequence). CDR3 sequence (DNA): TGCAGTGCCCCGACGACTAGCGGGGTAGGGGCCAACGTCCTGACTTTC. Protein sequence: CSAPTTSGVGANVLTF.

This clonotype has just a few counts. The junction does not match germline at one end; this may be a read error. The chain carries TRBV6-5 and TRBJ2-1, with a tentative D call TRBD1 (5 bases). This CDR3 comprises 13 residues. Germline V lookup: CDR1 MNHEY, CDR2 SVGAGI. This chain's CDR3 is CASRRGSDNEQFF. CDR3 nucleotides: TGTGCCAGCAGAAGGGGCTCCGACAATGAGCAGTTCTTC.